This T cell receptor (beta chain) appears in the sequencing data of a study of T-cell memory formation after mild COVID-19. Study details: There were largely donor-specific TCR clusters.

MiXCR, run by TCRdb on the 5' RACE reads, gives a single entry per CDR3 protein. The table lists approximately 170,000 distinct CDR3 sequences, 10% to 15% of them singletons. Deletions cut 2 bases from V and 1 base from J, with 8 bases between. The CDR3 length is 15 residues. Germline CDR1 reads MGHDK; CDR2 reads SYGVNS. The V call is TRBV25-1, the J call TRBJ1-4; no clear D gene. Material: PBMCs or a T cell subset sorted from them (not recorded which). This TCR was sampled from a man between 18 and 35 years old who had mild COVID-19 (a few samples of this study predate the infection). Cell type and time point are not known. CDR3 in DNA: TGTGCCAGCAGTGAAACCAGAAGAACTAATGAAAAACTGTTTTTT. This encodes CASSETRRTNEKLFF.